The 26 T cell receptor beta chains given below trace back to one sample, sequenced in a study of radiation and T cells in renal cell carcinoma. Time point indicated: baseline pretreatment blood. Treatment denoted: 15 Gy SBRT to primary tumor, nephrectomy 4 weeks later. Profiling relied on immunoSEQ multiplex PCR, and the TCRdb table lists in-frame clones only, not all of them. This table has 40,000 to 50,000 clones, about 80% appearing once. This specimen consisted of blood, obtained from a patient whose treatment included radiotherapy and nephrectomy. Receptor source: a woman in her seventies with renal cell carcinoma.

J is TRBJ1-1 and V is TRBV6-5, with no clear D. The germline V and J ends were trimmed by 7 bases and 1 base, with 16 bases remaining between them. Germline-derived CDR1 and CDR2 are MNHEY and SVGAGI. There are 15 residues in the CDR3. The DNA of the CDR3 is TGTGCCAGCACCTCCATGTGGGTGCGGAACACTGAAGCTTTCTTT. Amino acids: CASTSMWVRNTEAFF.

This clone was found a few times. The chain recombines TRBV6-4 with TRBJ1-5; 10 bases are a match to TRBD1. The CDR3 consists of 15 residues. The V gene's germline CDR1 is MRHNA and CDR2 SNTAGT. J gave up 4 bases and V 7 bases, and 7 bases lay outside the gene matches. The CDR3 protein is CASNLDRGRNQPQHF. Written as DNA, the CDR3 is TGTGCCAGCAATCTCGACAGGGGGCGGAATCAGCCCCAGCATTTT.

The V gene is TRBV7-3, the J gene TRBJ2-2; TRBD2 agrees at 11 bases. With 4 bases clipped from V and 5 bases from J, the junction kept 6 bases outside the gene matches. Looked up from germline, CDR1 is SGHTA and CDR2 is FQGTGA. The CDR3 contains 16 residues. CDR3 DNA: TGTGCCAGCAGCTCCCAACTAGCGGGAGTAACCGGGGAGCTGTTTTTT. Translating it yields CASSSQLAGVTGELFF.

The V and J genes are TRBV7-2 and TRBJ1-1; the D gene is possibly TRBD1 (5 bases). Looked up from germline, CDR1 is SGHTA and CDR2 is FQGNSA. This CDR3 has 16 residues. V was cut by 0 bases and J by 5 bases, with 16 bases left in between. The CDR3 DNA sequence: TGTGCCAGCAGCTTAGCGAGGACGAAGTGGGGGACTGAAGCTTTCTTT. It encodes CASSLARTKWGTEAFF. The full variable domain, its missing parts supplied by reference TRBV7-2 and TRBJ1-1, is GAGVSQSPSNKVTEKGKDVELRCDPISGHTALYWYRQSLGQGLEFLIYFQGNSAPDKSGLPSDRFSAERTGGSVSTLTIQRTQQEDSAVYLCASSLARTKWGTEAFFGQGTRLTVV.

This chain uses TRBV10-3 with TRBJ2-3; D is ambiguous. Germline V lookup: CDR1 ENHRY, CDR2 SYGVKD. The germline V and J ends were trimmed by 2 bases and 5 bases, with 8 bases remaining between them. The CDR3 is made up of 13 amino acids. DNA for the CDR3: TGTGCCATCAGTGAGCCTCTAAGAGATACGCAGTATTTT. It translates to CAISEPLRDTQYF.

This chain links TRBV7-6 with TRBJ2-7, with 9 bases fitting TRBD1. The V segment lost 5 bases and the J segment 5 bases; nucleotides outside the gene matches: 7. The germline V gene encodes CDR1 SGHVS and CDR2 FNYEAQ. CDR3 length: 14 residues. The CDR3 sequence is CASSPGTGLDEQYF. In nucleotides, the CDR3 is TGTGCCAGCAGCCCTGGGACAGGGTTGGACGAGCAGTACTTC.

The chain employs TRBV18 and TRBJ2-5; D is perhaps TRBD1 (6 bases). V lost 5 bases to trimming and J lost 5 bases, with 21 bases between them. Germline V gene sequence: CDR1 KGHSH, CDR2 LQKENI. The CDR3 contains 16 residues. The CDR3 DNA reads TGTGCCAGCTCATCACTCGCAGGTCCCCAGGGGGAGACCCAGTACTTC. Translating gives CASSSLAGPQGETQYF.

This clone showed up just once. A junction end diverges from the germline sequence, so it may reflect a read error. The chain uses TRBV5-1 and TRBJ2-1; perhaps TRBD1 as D (6 bases). Germline CDR1 reads SGHRS; CDR2 reads YFSETQ. The CDR3 has 15 residues. CDR3 DNA: TGCGCCAGCAGATTGGGGGCGCTGTCCTACAATGAGCAGTTCTTC. Amino acid sequence: CASRLGALSYNEQFF.

The chain joins TRBV30 to TRBJ2-1; 9 bases match TRBD2. The germline gives CDR1 GTSNPN, CDR2 SVGIG (reference sequence). V trimming: 2 bases; J trimming: 6 bases; junction bases outside the gene matches: 5. This CDR3 spans 14 amino acids. The CDR3 nucleotides read TGTGCCTGGAGTACGGGACTAGCCACCAATGAGCAGTTCTTC. This gives the protein CAWSTGLATNEQFF.

This clone occurred once. The rearrangement uses TRBV6-5 and TRBJ2-1; 9 positions match TRBD1. V lost 0 bases and J lost 9; bases outside the gene matches: 9. Germline CDR1 and CDR2: MNHEY and SVGAGI. The CDR3 loop spans 16 amino acids. The CDR3 nucleotides read TGTGCCAGCAGTTACTCGTTGACAGGGGGATTCAGTGAGCAGTTCTTC. Its protein is CASSYSLTGGFSEQFF.

The chain couples TRBV6-1 to TRBJ1-3; tentatively, D is TRBD1 (6 bases). Germline CDR1 is MNHNS and CDR2 is SASEGT. CDR3 length: 15 residues. Trimming took 2 bases from V and 7 from J, leaving 15 bases between them. The CDR3 nucleotides are TGTGCCAGCAGTGAATCAACAGGGTCCTTTAACACCATATATTTT. As protein: CASSESTGSFNTIYF.

V is TRBV2 and J is TRBJ2-7; 7 bases are a match to TRBD1. This CDR3 contains 12 residues. V was pared by 4 bases and J by 3 bases, with 0 bases of the junction left unmatched. Germline CDR1 and CDR2: SNHLY and FYNNEI. The CDR3 sequence is CASSGDSYEQYF. DNA of the CDR3: TGTGCCAGCAGTGGGGACAGCTACGAGCAGTACTTC. Together with reference TRBV2 and TRBJ2-7, the CDR3 gives the full variable domain: EPEVTQTPSHQVTQMGQEVILRCVPISNHLYFYWYRQILGQKVEFLVSFYNNEISEKSEIFDDQFSVERPDGSNFTLKIRSTKLEDSAMYFCASSGDSYEQYFGPGTRLTVT.

Only a few counts were recorded for this clone. The gene calls are TRBV2 and TRBJ2-6; D could derive from TRBD1 or TRBD2 (5 bases each). Trimming cost V 6 bases and J 0 bases, with 12 bases left between them. This CDR3 comprises 16 residues. CDR1 SNHLY and CDR2 FYNNEI come from the germline V gene. This CDR3 reads CASRGVGLSGANVLTF. CDR3 sequence (DNA): TGTGCCAGCAGGGGGGTCGGACTCTCTGGGGCCAACGTCCTGACTTTC.

The chain has TRBV18 and TRBJ1-1; D not certain. The CDR3 sequence is 14 residues long. V was shortened by 3 bases and J by 5 bases, with 13 bases between the two germline ends. In germline, CDR1 is KGHSH, CDR2 LQKENI. CDR3 sequence (DNA): TGTGCCAGCTCACCGACGGGAGTAACAACTGAAGCTTTCTTT. Residues: CASSPTGVTTEAFF.

The chain combines TRBV5-5 with TRBJ1-2; D is uncertain. There are 14 residues in the CDR3. Trimming took 4 bases from V and 4 from J, leaving 14 bases between them. Germline V CDR1 and CDR2: SGHKS, YYEKEE (reference sequence). The CDR3 protein is CASSLDLDGYGYTF. The CDR3, as DNA: TGTGCCAGCAGCCTGGACCTCGACGGCTATGGCTACACCTTC. Full variable domain (rest looked up from reference TRBV5-5 and TRBJ1-2): DAGVTQSPTHLIKTRGQQVTLRCSPISGHKSVSWYQQVLGQGPQFIFQYYEKEERGRGNFPDRFSARQFPNYSSELNVNALLLGDSALYLCASSLDLDGYGYTFGSGTRLTVV.

V gene TRBV6-6 combines with J gene TRBJ1-2, with D unresolved. The CDR3 totals 14 residues. Per the germline V gene, CDR1 is MNHNY and CDR2 is SVGAGI (reference sequence). Deletions cut 6 bases from V and 4 bases from J, with 15 bases between. CDR3 coding DNA: TGTGCCAGCAGGGAGCAAGAAGGAACCTATGGCTACACCTTC. Protein sequence: CASREQEGTYGYTF.

The chain is built from TRBV7-2 and TRBJ2-3, with TRBD2 as a possible D gene (6 bases). Looked up from germline, CDR1 is SGHTA and CDR2 is FQGNSA. V was cut by 4 bases and J by 1 base, with 12 bases left in between. CDR3 length: 15 residues. CDR3 loop: CASSSSGTRTDTQYF. The CDR3 bases are TGTGCCAGCAGCTCGTCCGGGACTCGCACAGATACGCAGTATTTT.

The chain is built from TRBV10-2 and TRBJ2-3; TRBD1 aligns across 9 bases. The V and J ends lost 8 bases and 6 bases, in that order; junction bases with no gene match: 6. CDR3 length equals 13 residues. The germline gives CDR1 WSHSY, CDR2 SAAADI. The CDR3 sequence is CASRRDRVDTQYF. The CDR3, as DNA: TGCGCCAGCCGCCGGGACAGGGTTGATACGCAGTATTTT.

The V and J genes are TRBV27 and TRBJ2-2, with D perhaps matching TRBD2 (5 bases). Germline CDR1 MNHEY, CDR2 SMNVEV (reference sequence). The CDR3 runs to 16 residues. The V end lost 3 bases, the J end lost 0 bases, and 11 bases lay between the germline ends. The CDR3 region is CASSFLSGANTGELFF. The CDR3 DNA reads TGTGCCAGCAGTTTCCTGAGCGGTGCGAACACCGGGGAGCTGTTTTTT.

The chain employs TRBV13 and TRBJ1-2, with TRBD1 as a possible D gene (6 bases). The V end was cut by 1 base, the J end by 6 bases, with 12 bases between. This CDR3 spans 14 amino acids. Germline V gives CDR1 PRHDT, CDR2 FYEKMQ (reference sequence). The CDR3 loop reads CASSLAGGWDGYTF. The CDR3 bases are TGTGCCAGCAGCTTAGCTGGGGGCTGGGATGGCTACACCTTC.

This chain joins TRBV18 and TRBJ1-2, with D hard to call. Trimming left V 5 bases short and J 8 bases short, with 9 bases between. CDR1 and CDR2 (germline): KGHSH, LQKENI. The CDR3 extends over 11 amino acids. In DNA, the CDR3 is TGTGCCAGCTCATCTGGCGACGGCTACACCTTC. It encodes CASSSGDGYTF.

The chain employs TRBV5-1 and TRBJ2-1; 7 bases are shared with TRBD2. After removal of 4 bases from V and 1 base from J, the junction contained 5 bases not matched to a gene. The CDR3 has 15 residues. Germline CDR1 reads SGHRS; CDR2 reads YFSETQ. CDR3 DNA: TGCGCCAGCAGCCACGGGACTACATCCTACAATGAGCAGTTCTTC. This encodes CASSHGTTSYNEQFF.

The chain recombines TRBV7-6 with TRBJ1-2; maybe TRBD1 (5 bases). V shed 5 bases and J shed 7 bases, with 11 bases lying between them. Germline V lookup: CDR1 SGHVS, CDR2 FNYEAQ. CDR3 length equals 12 residues. The CDR3 is CASSQSQGGYTF. Written as DNA, the CDR3 is TGTGCCAGCAGCCAAAGTCAGGGTGGCTACACCTTC.

This chain links TRBV7-2 with TRBJ2-5, with 9 nucleotides matching TRBD2. Germline assignment: CDR1 SGHTA and CDR2 FQGNSA. V lost 1 base, J lost 4 bases, and 7 bases stayed unmatched. The CDR3 has 16 amino acids. The CDR3 nucleotides read TGTGCCAGCAGCTTAGTGGGTAGCGGGAGCCCAGAGACCCAGTACTTC. Protein: CASSLVGSGSPETQYF.

The rearrangement uses TRBV4-2 and TRBJ2-7, with TRBD2 identical over 7 bases. The CDR3 runs to 14 residues. J was trimmed by 4 bases and V by 4 bases; bases with no gene match: 7. CDR1 is LGHNA and CDR2 is YNFKEQ in the germline V gene. The CDR3: CASSPWGGRYEQYF. For the CDR3, the DNA is TGTGCCAGCAGCCCCTGGGGGGGGAGGTACGAGCAGTACTTC.

The chain recombines TRBV30 with TRBJ2-3, with 8 bases identical to TRBD2. From germline, CDR1 is GTSNPN and CDR2 SVGIG (reference sequence). The CDR3 runs 16 residues. J lost 5 bases, V lost 0 bases, and 10 bases had no gene match. The CDR3: CAWSVRSTGGLDTQYF. For the CDR3, the DNA is TGTGCCTGGAGTGTAAGGTCGACGGGAGGGTTAGATACGCAGTATTTT.